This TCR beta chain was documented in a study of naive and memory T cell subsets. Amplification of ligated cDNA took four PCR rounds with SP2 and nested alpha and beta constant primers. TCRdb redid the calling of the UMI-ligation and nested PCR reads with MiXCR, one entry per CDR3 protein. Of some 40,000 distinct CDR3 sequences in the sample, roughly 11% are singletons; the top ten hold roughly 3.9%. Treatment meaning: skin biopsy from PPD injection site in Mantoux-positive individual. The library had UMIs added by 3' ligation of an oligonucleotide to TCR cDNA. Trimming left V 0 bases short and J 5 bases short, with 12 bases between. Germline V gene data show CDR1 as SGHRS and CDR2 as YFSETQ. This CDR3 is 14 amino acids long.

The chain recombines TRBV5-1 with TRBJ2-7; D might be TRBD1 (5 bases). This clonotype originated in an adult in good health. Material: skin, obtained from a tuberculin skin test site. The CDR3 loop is CASSLGQSVHEQYF. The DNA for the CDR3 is TGCGCCAGCAGCTTGGGACAGTCTGTCCACGAGCAGTACTTC. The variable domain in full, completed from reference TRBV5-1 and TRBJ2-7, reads KAGVTQTPRYLIKTRGQQVTLSCSPISGHRSVSWYQQTPGQGLQFLFEYFSETQRNKGNFPGRFSGRQFSNSRSEMNVSTLELGDSALYLCASSLGQSVHEQYFGPGTRLTVT.